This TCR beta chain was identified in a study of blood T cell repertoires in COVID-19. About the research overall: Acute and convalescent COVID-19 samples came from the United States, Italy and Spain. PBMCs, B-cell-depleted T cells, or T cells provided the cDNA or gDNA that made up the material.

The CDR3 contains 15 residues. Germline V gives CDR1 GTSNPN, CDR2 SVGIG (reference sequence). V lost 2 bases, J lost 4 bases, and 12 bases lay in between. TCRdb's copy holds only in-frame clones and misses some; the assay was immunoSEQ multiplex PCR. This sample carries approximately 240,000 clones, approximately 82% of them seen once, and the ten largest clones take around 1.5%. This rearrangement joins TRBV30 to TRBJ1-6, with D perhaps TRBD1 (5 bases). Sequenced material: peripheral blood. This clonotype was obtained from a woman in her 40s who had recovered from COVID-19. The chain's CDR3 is CAWSFDRQYNSPLHF. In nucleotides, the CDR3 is TGTGCCTGGAGTTTCGACAGACAATATAATTCACCCCTCCACTTT.